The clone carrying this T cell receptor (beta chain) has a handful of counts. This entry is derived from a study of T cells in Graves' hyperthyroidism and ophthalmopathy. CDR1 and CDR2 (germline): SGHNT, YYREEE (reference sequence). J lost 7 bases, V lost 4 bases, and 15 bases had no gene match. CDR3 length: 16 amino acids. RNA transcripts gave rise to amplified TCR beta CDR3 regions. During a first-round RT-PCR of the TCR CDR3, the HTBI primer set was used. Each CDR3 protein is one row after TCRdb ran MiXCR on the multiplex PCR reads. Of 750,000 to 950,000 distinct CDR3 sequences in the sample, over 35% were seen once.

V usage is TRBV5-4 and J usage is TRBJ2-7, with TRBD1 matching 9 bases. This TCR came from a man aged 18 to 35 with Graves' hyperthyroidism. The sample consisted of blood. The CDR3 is CASSQVLTGGLGEQYF. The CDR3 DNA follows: TGTGCCAGCAGCCAAGTCCTCACAGGGGGCTTAGGTGAGCAGTACTTC.